Below, one T cell receptor beta chain is given with its context. Its cognate antigen is unknown. The sample comes from a study of CD8 T cells in ankylosing spondylitis. General observations from the study: Significant enrichment of disease-linked clones was reported in matched ankylosing spondylitis synovial fluid.

Germline V gene data show CDR1 as DFQATT and CDR2 as SNEGSKA (reference sequence). The germline V and J ends were trimmed by 7 bases and 8 bases, with 11 bases remaining between them. The length of the CDR3 is 10 residues. In TCRdb, the 5' RACE reads were re-called with MiXCR into one record per CDR3 protein. Among about 250,000 distinct CDR3 sequences, about 30% were seen once, and the ten largest hold 3.5% to 4.5%. The source of this sequence is a male donor with ankylosing spondylitis or in good health (not recorded which). This chain uses TRBV20-1 with TRBJ1-2; D ambiguous. Sequencing was performed on blood, either unsorted or a sorted T cell fraction (not recorded which). The CDR3 loop reads CSVGPRGYTF. CDR3 nucleotide sequence: TGCAGTGTTGGCCCCCGGGGCTACACCTTC.